A selection of T cell receptor beta chains follows, all from one sample in a study of Graves' ophthalmopathy and Graves' hyperthyroidism. TCRdb used MiXCR to reprocess the multiplex PCR reads, holding one entry per CDR3 protein. The table records about 340,000 distinct CDR3 sequences, 17% of them present only once. Sequencing input: peripheral blood. All receptors derive from an adult man with Graves' ophthalmopathy. Each CDR3 is given with its conserved first and last residue. A D gene is named only where the DNA matches it firmly. The listing skips clone size in some rows; elsewhere it reads once, few, many or a size class.

j_gene	v_gene	d_gene	abundance	CDR3aa	CDR3nt
TRBJ2-5	TRBV5-1	TRBD2	many	CASSLGLAGNEETQYF	TGCGCCAGCAGCTTGGGGTTAGCGGGCAACGAAGAGACCCAGTACTTC
TRBJ1-5	TRBV12-3/TRBV12-4	-	-	CASSPYDRNQPQHF	TGTGCCAGCAGTCCGTACGACAGGAATCAGCCCCAGCATTTT
TRBJ2-5	TRBV6-1	-	-	CASSDLGTLVGETQYF	TGTGCCAGCAGTGACCTCGGGACCCTCGTGGGGGAGACCCAGTACTTC
TRBJ1-2	TRBV6-1	-	many	CASRGRGSGYTF	TGTGCCAGCAGGGGGAGGGGTTCTGGCTACACCTTC
TRBJ1-1	TRBV30	-	many	CAWAKGLFNTEAFF	TGTGCCTGGGCCAAAGGCCTTTTTAATACTGAAGCTTTCTTT
TRBJ2-7	TRBV14	-	many	CASSQGYEQYF	TGTGCCAGCAGCCAGGGGTACGAGCAGTACTTC
TRBJ1-5	TRBV6-2/TRBV6-3	-	many	CASSYSIQYSNQPQHF	TGTGCCAGCAGTTACTCGATACAGTATAGCAATCAGCCCCAGCATTTT
TRBJ1-1	TRBV30	-	many	CAWTYGKGTEAFF	TGTGCCTGGACTTACGGGAAAGGCACTGAAGCTTTCTTT
TRBJ1-5	TRBV6-5	-	many	CASSYARAGPDQPQHF	TGTGCCAGCAGTTATGCTCGTGCGGGGCCCGATCAGCCCCAGCATTTT
TRBJ1-1	TRBV3-1	-	many	CASSQVWNTEAFF	TGTGCCAGCAGCCAAGTTTGGAACACTGAAGCTTTCTTT
TRBJ2-5	TRBV6-5	-	many	CASSPGRRRTYQETQYF	TGTGCCAGCAGTCCGGGGCGGAGACGGACGTACCAAGAGACCCAGTACTTC
TRBJ1-2	TRBV6-1	-	many	CASSPHPAGEGYTF	TGTGCCAGCAGTCCCCATCCGGCCGGCGAGGGCTACACCTTC
TRBJ2-3	TRBV12-3/TRBV12-4	-	-	CASMGEARDTQYF	TGTGCCAGCATGGGGGAGGCCCGAGATACGCAGTATTTT